These 6 T cell receptor beta chains were sequenced from one sample in a study of T cell repertoires in cytomegalovirus infection. TCRdb re-analysed the reads in MiXCR, keeping a single row per CDR3 protein. The sample has under 600,000 distinct CDR3 sequences, more than 15% seen once. The sample consisted of CD8+ T cells from PBMCs. These receptors all stem from a human donor in good health (CMV status not recorded). Some clones in this sample may be carry-over from other donors' samples.

This clonotype was detected a few times. This chain joins TRBV20-1 and TRBJ1-4; TRBD1 matches at 9 bases. The CDR3 is 16 residues long. The junction had 6 bases not matched to a gene; V was cut back by 0 bases and J by 4 bases. The germline V gene has CDR1 DFQATT and CDR2 SNEGSKA (reference sequence). The CDR3, as DNA: TGCAGTGCTAGAGAATACCGGACAGGGGTTAATGAAAAACTGTTTTTT. This gives the protein CSAREYRTGVNEKLFF.

This clonotype was seen at least ten times. This chain uses TRBV27 with TRBJ2-7, with 8 bases lining up with TRBD1. The CDR3 loop spans 15 amino acids. The trim removed 4 bases at V and 2 bases at J, leaving 7 bases unmatched. The germline V gene encodes CDR1 MNHEY and CDR2 SMNVEV (reference sequence). The CDR3 nucleotides are TGTGCCAGCAGTTCTCTGCGACAGGGGACCTACGAGCAGTACTTC. Its translation: CASSSLRQGTYEQYF.

This clonotype was observed many times. V gene TRBV7-8 combines with J gene TRBJ2-7; D may match TRBD1 or TRBD2 (5 bases each). CDR1 and CDR2 from the germline V gene are SGHVS and FQNEAQ. Trimming cost V 5 bases and J 3 bases, with 14 bases left between them. The CDR3 covers 14 residues. CDR3 sequence reads: CASSPEGPFYEQYF. In DNA, the CDR3 is TGTGCCAGCAGCCCCGAGGGGCCTTTCTACGAGCAGTACTTC.

The J gene is TRBJ2-7, the V gene TRBV7-8; D possibly corresponds to TRBD2 (7 bases). V gave up 1 base and J gave up 3 bases, with 13 bases separating them. The CDR3 length is 15 residues. Looked up from germline, CDR1 is SGHVS and CDR2 is FQNEAQ. CDR3 sequence (DNA): TGTGCCAGCAGCTTAGGGGGGGGGCTAAACTACGAGCAGTACTTC. Protein product: CASSLGGGLNYEQYF. Looking up the rest from reference TRBV7-8 and TRBJ2-7 gives the full variable domain: GAGVSQSPRYKVAKRGQDVALRCDPISGHVSLFWYQQALGQGPEFLTYFQNEAQLDKSGLPSDRFFAERPEGSVSTLKIQRTQQEDSAVYLCASSLGGGLNYEQYFGPGTRLTVT.

This clonotype was seen ten or more times. The rearrangement joins TRBV7-3 to TRBJ2-5; D may be TRBD1 or TRBD2 (5 bases each). The CDR3 consists of 13 residues. CDR1 and CDR2 (germline): SGHTA, FQGTGA. V lost 4 bases to trimming and J lost 9 bases, with 15 bases between them. This chain's CDR3 is CASSSHGTEAQYF. As DNA, the CDR3 is TGTGCCAGCAGCTCACACGGGACCGAAGCCCAGTACTTC.

This clonotype showed up just a few times. The J gene is TRBJ1-1, the V gene TRBV19; D gene unclear. The CDR3 contains 14 residues. Germline V gives CDR1 LNHDA, CDR2 SQIVND (reference sequence). Trimming shortened V by 0 bases and J by 7 bases, and 12 bases separated the two germline ends. This chain's CDR3 is CASSIDSPRGEAFF. The CDR3 DNA reads TGTGCCAGTAGTATAGATAGCCCCCGAGGTGAAGCTTTCTTT.